The 15 T cell receptor beta chains below all came from one sample that was sequenced in a study of blood T cell repertoires in COVID-19. The assay was immunoSEQ multiplex PCR, and TCRdb's table has in-frame clones only and misses some. This table holds 250,000 to 300,000 clones, about 87% found once. The sequenced sample was peripheral blood. These receptors all stem from a woman in her sixties with COVID-19, enrolled during active disease.

The chain uses TRBV4-2 and TRBJ2-3; TRBD2 might be the D (6 bases). The CDR3 is 15 amino acids. The V and J ends lost 8 bases and 0 bases respectively, with 15 bases between them. Germline assignment: CDR1 LGHNA and CDR2 YNFKEQ. CDR3 region: CASAKGGGSTDTQYF. CDR3 DNA: TGTGCCAGCGCAAAGGGAGGCGGGAGCACAGATACGCAGTATTTT.

The chain's CDR3 is CASGIAGNTGELFF. Here the CDR3 DNA reads TGCGCCAGCGGAATAGCGGGCAACACCGGGGAGCTGTTTTTT. The rearrangement uses TRBV5-1 and TRBJ2-2; 7 bases fit TRBD2. From germline, CDR1 is SGHRS and CDR2 YFSETQ. This CDR3 has 14 amino acids. J gave up 2 bases and V 7 bases, and 5 bases lay outside the gene matches.

This rearrangement joins TRBV30 to TRBJ2-1; tentative D call: TRBD1 (6 bases). CDR1 is GTSNPN, CDR2 SVGIG, per germline (reference sequence). Trimming removed 4 bases at V and 6 bases at J, with 16 bases between. CDR3 length equals 14 residues. This CDR3 reads CAWNIGGTANEQFF. The DNA for the CDR3 is TGTGCCTGGAATATAGGGGGAACGGCCAATGAGCAGTTCTTC.

The chain combines TRBV11-3 with TRBJ2-3; 14 nucleotides match TRBD2. V lost 3 bases to trimming and J lost 0 bases; unmatched junction nucleotides: 2. Germline-derived CDR1 and CDR2 are SGHNT and YENEEA. CDR3 size: 17 residues. CDR3 nucleotides: TGTGCCAGCAGCTTCAGGACTAGCGGGGGGAGCACAGATACGCAGTATTTT. Its translation is CASSFRTSGGSTDTQYF.

The chain is built from TRBV3-1 (or the pseudogene TRBV3-2) and TRBJ2-3, with 10 bases aligning to TRBD2. Germline assignment: CDR1 LGHDT and CDR2 YNNKEL (reference sequence). Germline trimming cut 1 base from V and 2 bases from J; bases unmatched to any gene: 6. This CDR3 contains 17 residues. Written as DNA, the CDR3 is TGTGCCAGCAGCCAAGGCCCTAGCGGGAGAGTCACAGATACGCAGTATTTT. As protein: CASSQGPSGRVTDTQYF.

The chain recombines TRBV5-1 with TRBJ2-2; D remains ambiguous. This CDR3 region has 17 residues. Germline V lookup: CDR1 SGHRS, CDR2 YFSETQ. The V end was cut by 2 bases, the J end by 1 base, with 15 bases between. CDR3: CASSFGGLEMNTGELFF. In DNA form, the CDR3 reads TGCGCCAGCAGCTTTGGTGGTCTGGAGATGAACACCGGGGAGCTGTTTTTT.

The DNA of the CDR3 is TGTGCCAGCAGCCCGCAGACTAGCGGTCCCTACGAGCAGTACTTC. Translation gives CASSPQTSGPYEQYF. The chain carries TRBV7-3 and TRBJ2-7; 9 bases fit TRBD2. Germline V CDR1 and CDR2: SGHTA, FQGTGA. The CDR3 is made up of 15 amino acids. The junction had 7 bases not matched to a gene; V was cut back by 5 bases and J by 2 bases.

The chain is built from TRBV30 and TRBJ2-1, with D possibly TRBD2 on 5 matching bases. The V end was cut by 1 base, the J end by 0 bases, with 10 bases between. The CDR3 consists of 15 residues. CDR1 and CDR2 (germline): GTSNPN, SVGIG (reference sequence). CDR3 amino acids: CAWSGTRHSYNEQFF. CDR3 DNA: TGTGCCTGGAGTGGAACTAGACACTCCTACAATGAGCAGTTCTTC. Filled out from reference TRBV30 and TRBJ2-1, the complete variable domain reads SQTIHQWPATLVQPVGSPLSLECTVEGTSNPNLYWYRQAAGRGLQLLFYSVGIGQISSEVPQNLSASRPQDRQFILSSKKLLLSDSGFYLCAWSGTRHSYNEQFFGPGTRLTVL.

This CDR3 is CASSRGWRGGSSYNSPLHF. The DNA for the CDR3 is TGTGCCAGCAGCCGCGGTTGGCGGGGGGGGAGCTCCTATAATTCACCCCTCCACTTT. The chain has TRBV3-1 (or the pseudogene TRBV3-2) and TRBJ1-6; possible D gene TRBD1, 5 bases. V lost 4 bases and J 0 bases, leaving 19 bases between the germline ends. The CDR3 has 19 residues. Germline-derived CDR1 and CDR2 are LGHDT and YNNKEL (reference sequence).

The chain joins TRBV29-1 to TRBJ1-1; the D gene is possibly TRBD1 (6 bases). Per germline, CDR1 SQVTM and CDR2 ANQGSEA. The CDR3 sequence is 12 residues long. V was pared by 8 bases and J by 1 base, with 11 bases between. Here the CDR3 DNA reads TGCAGCCTACGGGACACGAACACTGAAGCTTTCTTT. Translating it yields CSLRDTNTEAFF.

This chain uses TRBV6-5 with TRBJ1-4; TRBD1 might be the D (5 bases). The V gene lost 6 bases and the J gene lost 7 bases, with 18 bases spanning the gap. The CDR3 is 15 residues long. Germline CDR1 MNHEY, CDR2 SVGAGI. The CDR3 DNA reads TGTGCCAGCAGCCGAGGCGGTTACGGGGGTGAAAAACTGTTTTTT. This translates into CASSRGGYGGEKLFF.

The rearrangement links TRBV7-6 to TRBJ1-2; 7 bases align to TRBD1. V gave up 4 bases and J gave up 6 bases; unmatched junction bases: 11. The CDR3 covers 15 residues. In germline, CDR1 is SGHVS, CDR2 FNYEAQ. The CDR3 is CASSYDRESPDGYTF. The CDR3 DNA reads as TGTGCCAGCAGCTATGACAGGGAGAGTCCAGATGGCTACACCTTC. The full variable domain, with the rest looked up from reference TRBV7-6 and TRBJ1-2, is GAGVSQSPRYKVTKRGQDVALRCDPISGHVSLYWYRQALGQGPEFLTYFNYEAQQDKSGLPNDRFSAERPEGSISTLTIQRTEQRDSAMYRCASSYDRESPDGYTFGSGTRLTVV.

CDR3 sequence reads: CASSRKREAKETQYF. In DNA form, the CDR3 reads TGTGCCAGCAGCCGGAAGCGGGAGGCCAAAGAGACCCAGTACTTC. The V gene is TRBV5-4, the J gene TRBJ2-5, with 9 nucleotides matching TRBD2. Unmatched junction bases numbered 7, after V lost 4 bases and J lost 3 bases. The CDR3 length is 15 residues. The germline V gene encodes CDR1 SGHNT and CDR2 YYREEE (reference sequence).

The chain has TRBV30 and TRBJ1-4, with a weak D call TRBD1 (5 bases). Trimming cost V 5 bases and J 11 bases, with 21 bases left between them. The CDR3 length is 14 residues. Germline V gene lookup returns CDR1 GTSNPN and CDR2 SVGIG (reference sequence). The CDR3: CAWASGSLFEKLFF. CDR3 DNA: TGTGCCTGGGCGTCAGGGTCCCTCTTTGAGAAACTGTTTTTT.

The chain combines TRBV6-6 with TRBJ1-1; the D gene is possibly TRBD1 (5 bases). The CDR3 is 15 residues long. The V gene's germline CDR1 is MNHNY and CDR2 SVGAGI (reference sequence). V was clipped by 6 bases and J by 4 bases, with 18 bases between them. This CDR3 reads CASRTKGLTITEAFF. The CDR3 nucleotides are TGTGCCAGCAGGACCAAGGGACTAACGATCACTGAAGCTTTCTTT.